These T cell receptor beta chains were read from a single sample in a study of a mutant IDH1 vaccine in newly diagnosed glioma. Antigens for these TCRs are unknown. Measured with immunoSEQ multiplex PCR; TCRdb has only the in-frame clones, and not every one. The sample carries roughly 32,000 clones, around 90% recorded once. This material consisted of PBMCs, taken from a glioma patient whose treatment included an IDH1 peptide vaccine. Receptor source: a man aged 40-50 years with glioma. CDR3s include the opening cysteine and the closing phenylalanine or tryptophan. A D gene is named only where the DNA matches it firmly. The size of a clone is reported for some rows only, either as once, few or many, or as a class for expanded clones.

D gene: TRBD1; V gene: TRBV28; clone size: -; J gene: TRBJ1-5; CDR3 protein: CASRLQGQLNQPQHF; CDR3 DNA: TGTGCCAGCAGGCTACAGGGGCAACTCAATCAGCCCCAGCATTTT
D gene: -; V gene: TRBV19; clone size: -; J gene: TRBJ2-1; CDR3 protein: CASSHPYYNEQFF; CDR3 DNA: TGTGCCAGTAGTCACCCTTACTACAATGAGCAGTTCTTC
D gene: -; V gene: TRBV19; clone size: -; J gene: TRBJ1-1; CDR3 protein: CASSMDPANTEAFF; CDR3 DNA: TGTGCCAGTAGTATGGATCCGGCGAACACTGAAGCTTTCTTT
D gene: -; V gene: TRBV14; clone size: -; J gene: TRBJ2-1; CDR3 protein: CASSQLGGPYNEQFF; CDR3 DNA: TGTGCCAGCAGCCAACTCGGGGGACCCTACAATGAGCAGTTCTTC
D gene: -; V gene: TRBV11-2; clone size: -; J gene: TRBJ1-2; CDR3 protein: CASRPGGGARDGYTF; CDR3 DNA: TGTGCCAGCAGACCCGGAGGGGGGGCGCGGGATGGCTACACCTTC
D gene: -; V gene: TRBV5-4; clone size: -; J gene: TRBJ2-1; CDR3 protein: CASSLEGQRGQQFF; CDR3 DNA: TGTGCCAGCAGCTTGGAAGGACAAAGGGGACAGCAGTTCTTC
D gene: -; V gene: TRBV14; clone size: -; J gene: TRBJ2-3; CDR3 protein: CASSQADPMDTQYF; CDR3 DNA: TGTGCCAGCAGCCAAGCTGACCCGATGGATACGCAGTATTTT
D gene: TRBD1; V gene: TRBV2; clone size: -; J gene: TRBJ2-3; CDR3 protein: CASKGQGKDTQYF; CDR3 DNA: TGTGCCAGCAAGGGACAGGGTAAAGATACGCAGTATTTT
D gene: -; V gene: TRBV7-2; clone size: few; J gene: TRBJ2-6; CDR3 protein: CASSPDLYGAGANVLTF; CDR3 DNA: TGTGCCAGCAGCCCCGACCTATATGGGGCTGGGGCCAACGTCCTGACTTTC
D gene: TRBD1; V gene: TRBV9; clone size: -; J gene: TRBJ1-3; CDR3 protein: CASSLSSRQGGTGNTIYF; CDR3 DNA: TGTGCCAGCAGCTTAAGTAGCCGTCAGGGGGGCACGGGAAACACCATATATTTT
D gene: -; V gene: TRBV4-1; clone size: -; J gene: TRBJ1-2; CDR3 protein: CASSQVGTADYGYTF; CDR3 DNA: TGCGCCAGCAGCCAAGTGGGGACCGCAGACTATGGCTACACCTTC
D gene: -; V gene: TRBV2; clone size: -; J gene: TRBJ1-4; CDR3 protein: CASTSGQREKLFF; CDR3 DNA: TGTGCCAGCACCTCGGGACAACGCGAAAAACTGTTTTTT
D gene: -; V gene: TRBV9; clone size: -; J gene: TRBJ2-5; CDR3 protein: CASSVDSQINQETQYF; CDR3 DNA: TGTGCCAGCAGCGTAGATTCGCAGATTAACCAAGAGACCCAGTACTTC
D gene: TRBD1; V gene: TRBV7-2; clone size: -; J gene: TRBJ1-1; CDR3 protein: CASSLGRTGLNTEAFF; CDR3 DNA: TGTGCCAGCAGCTTAGGCCGGACAGGGCTTAACACTGAAGCTTTCTTT
D gene: -; V gene: TRBV6-5; clone size: -; J gene: TRBJ2-3; CDR3 protein: CASSYSYRADTQYF; CDR3 DNA: TGTGCCAGCAGTTACTCGTATAGGGCAGATACGCAGTATTTT
D gene: -; V gene: TRBV6-1; clone size: -; J gene: TRBJ2-3; CDR3 protein: CASSERRGSTSRGTDTQYF; CDR3 DNA: TGTGCCAGCAGTGAAAGGAGGGGGTCCACTTCAAGAGGAACAGATACGCAGTATTTT
D gene: TRBD1; V gene: TRBV9; clone size: -; J gene: TRBJ2-2; CDR3 protein: CASSTSGTGDTGELFF; CDR3 DNA: TGTGCCAGCAGCACCTCCGGGACAGGAGACACCGGGGAGCTGTTTTTT
D gene: -; V gene: TRBV7-2; clone size: -; J gene: TRBJ2-1; CDR3 protein: CASSYRTGSSYNEQFF; CDR3 DNA: TGTGCCAGCAGCTACCGAACAGGAAGCTCCTACAATGAGCAGTTCTTC
D gene: TRBD2; V gene: TRBV27; clone size: -; J gene: TRBJ2-1; CDR3 protein: CASSFRGTSGIDEQFF; CDR3 DNA: TGTGCCAGCAGTTTCCGCGGGACTAGCGGGATCGATGAGCAGTTCTTC
D gene: -; V gene: TRBV28; clone size: -; J gene: TRBJ1-4; CDR3 protein: CASQEGNEKLFF; CDR3 DNA: TGTGCCAGCCAGGAGGGCAATGAAAAACTGTTTTTT
D gene: -; V gene: TRBV19; clone size: -; J gene: TRBJ1-1; CDR3 protein: CASNPPGAWNTEAFF; CDR3 DNA: TGTGCCAGTAATCCCCCGGGAGCGTGGAACACTGAAGCTTTCTTT
D gene: -; V gene: TRBV7-8; clone size: -; J gene: TRBJ1-1; CDR3 protein: CASSLLRGTEAFF; CDR3 DNA: TGTGCCAGCAGCTTATTACGGGGCACTGAAGCTTTCTTT
D gene: -; V gene: TRBV7-2; clone size: -; J gene: TRBJ1-4; CDR3 protein: CASSSRPGLGEKLFF; CDR3 DNA: TGTGCCAGCAGCTCGAGACCCGGTCTCGGTGAAAAACTGTTTTTT
D gene: -; V gene: TRBV2; clone size: -; J gene: TRBJ2-4; CDR3 protein: CASSDSEGTKNIQYF; CDR3 DNA: TGTGCCAGCAGTGATTCGGAGGGAACCAAAAACATTCAGTACTTC
D gene: -; V gene: TRBV7-2; clone size: -; J gene: TRBJ2-3; CDR3 protein: CASRPGQGRGTDTQYF; CDR3 DNA: TGTGCCAGCAGGCCGGGGCAGGGAAGAGGAACAGATACGCAGTATTTT
D gene: TRBD1; V gene: TRBV5-1; clone size: -; J gene: TRBJ2-7; CDR3 protein: CASSLGDSYYEQYF; CDR3 DNA: TGCGCCAGCAGCTTGGGGGACAGCTACTACGAGCAGTACTTC
D gene: -; V gene: TRBV27; clone size: -; J gene: TRBJ2-3; CDR3 protein: CASSLSIAPGTDTQYF; CDR3 DNA: TGTGCCAGCAGTTTATCGATCGCACCTGGCACAGATACGCAGTATTTT
D gene: -; V gene: TRBV29-1; clone size: -; J gene: TRBJ1-2; CDR3 protein: CSVGTDYGYTF; CDR3 DNA: TGCAGCGTTGGGACGGACTATGGCTACACCTTC
D gene: TRBD2; V gene: TRBV10-2; clone size: few; J gene: TRBJ2-1; CDR3 protein: CASTGTSGNEQFF; CDR3 DNA: TGCGCCAGCACCGGGACTAGCGGGAATGAGCAGTTCTTC
D gene: -; V gene: TRBV11-3; clone size: -; J gene: TRBJ1-3; CDR3 protein: CASSFGPPGNTIYF; CDR3 DNA: TGTGCCAGCAGCTTCGGTCCCCCAGGAAACACCATATATTTT
D gene: TRBD1; V gene: TRBV7-2; clone size: -; J gene: TRBJ2-5; CDR3 protein: CASSSWTGGKTQYF; CDR3 DNA: TGTGCCAGCAGCTCGTGGACAGGGGGAAAGACCCAGTACTTC
D gene: TRBD2; V gene: TRBV7-9; clone size: -; J gene: TRBJ2-7; CDR3 protein: CASSLGGTSGISYEQYF; CDR3 DNA: TGTGCCAGCAGCTTAGGCGGGACTAGCGGGATCTCCTACGAGCAGTACTTC
D gene: TRBD1; V gene: TRBV28; clone size: -; J gene: TRBJ2-6; CDR3 protein: CASRMTGGTSGANVLTF; CDR3 DNA: TGTGCCAGCAGGATGACAGGGGGCACCTCTGGGGCCAACGTCCTGACTTTC
D gene: TRBD1; V gene: TRBV6-1; clone size: once; J gene: TRBJ1-6; CDR3 protein: CASSSATGNNSPLHF; CDR3 DNA: TGTGCCAGCAGCTCGGCGACAGGGAATAATTCACCCCTCCACTTT
D gene: TRBD1; V gene: TRBV6-1; clone size: few; J gene: TRBJ1-1; CDR3 protein: CASTLTGGRAEAFF; CDR3 DNA: TGTGCCAGCACTCTGACAGGGGGAAGGGCTGAAGCTTTCTTT
D gene: TRBD1; V gene: TRBV5-4; clone size: -; J gene: TRBJ2-5; CDR3 protein: CASSSKTGGPETQYF; CDR3 DNA: TGTGCCAGCAGCTCAAAAACAGGGGGCCCAGAGACCCAGTACTTC
D gene: -; V gene: TRBV6-5; clone size: -; J gene: TRBJ1-5; CDR3 protein: CASRAEPYSNQPQHF; CDR3 DNA: TGTGCCAGCAGGGCTGAGCCATATAGCAATCAGCCCCAGCATTTT
D gene: TRBD2; V gene: TRBV19; clone size: -; J gene: TRBJ2-2; CDR3 protein: CASSRGQRGVHTGELFF; CDR3 DNA: TGTGCCAGTAGTAGGGGTCAGCGGGGGGTACACACCGGGGAGCTGTTTTTT
D gene: TRBD1; V gene: TRBV29-1; clone size: -; J gene: TRBJ1-3; CDR3 protein: CSVRQGENTIYF; CDR3 DNA: TGCAGCGTGAGACAGGGGGAAAACACCATATATTTT
D gene: TRBD1; V gene: TRBV6-1; clone size: -; J gene: TRBJ1-5; CDR3 protein: CASSDPGQAFNQPQHF; CDR3 DNA: TGTGCCAGCAGTGACCCGGGACAGGCCTTCAATCAGCCCCAGCATTTT
D gene: TRBD2; V gene: TRBV7-2; clone size: few; J gene: TRBJ2-1; CDR3 protein: CASSLVAGGGNEQFF; CDR3 DNA: TGTGCCAGCAGCTTAGTAGCGGGAGGCGGCAATGAGCAGTTCTTC
D gene: -; V gene: TRBV2; clone size: -; J gene: TRBJ2-1; CDR3 protein: CASSEPGLNNEQFF; CDR3 DNA: TGTGCCAGCAGTGAACCGGGACTGAACAATGAGCAGTTCTTC
D gene: -; V gene: TRBV18; clone size: -; J gene: TRBJ2-5; CDR3 protein: CASSPSGLFQETQYF; CDR3 DNA: TGTGCCAGCTCACCATCGGGGCTGTTCCAAGAGACCCAGTACTTC
D gene: -; V gene: TRBV10-1; clone size: -; J gene: TRBJ1-5; CDR3 protein: CASRIPAGFRGPQHF; CDR3 DNA: TGCGCCAGCAGGATACCCGCAGGGTTTCGGGGGCCCCAGCATTTT
D gene: TRBD2; V gene: TRBV7-6; clone size: -; J gene: TRBJ2-2; CDR3 protein: CASSFPGTSGMQTGELFF; CDR3 DNA: TGTGCCAGCAGCTTCCCCGGGACTAGCGGGATGCAAACCGGGGAGCTGTTTTTT
D gene: TRBD2; V gene: TRBV5-4; clone size: -; J gene: TRBJ2-5; CDR3 protein: CASSEGLSGREETQYF; CDR3 DNA: TGTGCCAGCAGCGAGGGTCTTAGCGGGAGGGAGGAGACCCAGTACTTC
D gene: -; V gene: TRBV10-2; clone size: -; J gene: TRBJ1-3; CDR3 protein: CASSESAFSWGNTIYF; CDR3 DNA: TGCGCCAGCAGTGAATCCGCCTTCTCGTGGGGAAACACCATATATTTT
D gene: -; V gene: TRBV18; clone size: -; J gene: TRBJ2-2; CDR3 protein: CASSTLGAGELFF; CDR3 DNA: TGTGCCAGCTCCACTCTGGGGGCCGGGGAGCTGTTTTTT